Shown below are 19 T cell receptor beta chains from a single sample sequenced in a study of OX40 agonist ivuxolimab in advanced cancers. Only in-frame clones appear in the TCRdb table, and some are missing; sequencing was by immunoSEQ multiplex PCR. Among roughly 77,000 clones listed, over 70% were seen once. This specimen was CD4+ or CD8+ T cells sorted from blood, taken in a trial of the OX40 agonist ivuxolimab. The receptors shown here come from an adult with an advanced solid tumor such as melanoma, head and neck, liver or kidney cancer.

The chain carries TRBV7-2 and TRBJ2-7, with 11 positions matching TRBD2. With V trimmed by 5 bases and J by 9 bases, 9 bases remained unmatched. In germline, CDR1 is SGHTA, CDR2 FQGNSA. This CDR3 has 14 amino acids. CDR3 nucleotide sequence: TGTGCCAGCAGCACGGGACTAGCGGACCCGAGGCAGTACTTC. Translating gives CASSTGLADPRQYF.

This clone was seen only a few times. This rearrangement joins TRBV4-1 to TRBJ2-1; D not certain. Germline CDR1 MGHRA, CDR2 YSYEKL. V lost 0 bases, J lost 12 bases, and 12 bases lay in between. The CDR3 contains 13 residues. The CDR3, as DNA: TGCGCCAGCAGCCAAGAAGGGCAGCCTGTGCAGTTCTTC. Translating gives CASSQEGQPVQFF.

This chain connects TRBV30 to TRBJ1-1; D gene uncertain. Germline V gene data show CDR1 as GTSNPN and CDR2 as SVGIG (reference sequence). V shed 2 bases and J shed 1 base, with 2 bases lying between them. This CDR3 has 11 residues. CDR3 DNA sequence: TGTGCCTGGAGTAAGAACACTGAAGCTTTCTTT. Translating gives CAWSKNTEAFF.

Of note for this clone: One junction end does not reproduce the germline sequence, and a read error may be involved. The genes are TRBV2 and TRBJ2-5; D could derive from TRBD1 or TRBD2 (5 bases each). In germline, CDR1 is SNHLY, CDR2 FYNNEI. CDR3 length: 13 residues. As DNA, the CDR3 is TGTGCCAGCAGCGAAGGGACCGGAGAGACCCAGTACTTC. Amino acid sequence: CASSEGTGETQYF.

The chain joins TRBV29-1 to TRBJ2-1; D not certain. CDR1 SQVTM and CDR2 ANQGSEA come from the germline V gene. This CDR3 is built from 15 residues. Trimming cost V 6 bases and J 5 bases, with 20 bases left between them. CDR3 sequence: CSVDPHGVRDNEQFF. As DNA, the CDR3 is TGCAGCGTGGACCCCCATGGGGTTCGGGACAATGAGCAGTTCTTC.

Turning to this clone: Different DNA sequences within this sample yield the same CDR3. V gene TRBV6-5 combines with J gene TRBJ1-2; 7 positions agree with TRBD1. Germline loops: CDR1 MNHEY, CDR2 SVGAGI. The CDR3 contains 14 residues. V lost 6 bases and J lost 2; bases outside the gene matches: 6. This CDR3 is CASRTKQGNYGYTF. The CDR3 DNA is TGTGCCAGCAGAACAAAACAGGGGAACTATGGCTACACCTTC.

The CDR3 loop reads CASSEEEGTGNYEQYF. The CDR3 DNA reads TGTGCCAGCAGTGAAGAGGAGGGGACCGGGAACTACGAGCAGTACTTC. The chain employs TRBV6-1 and TRBJ2-7; D is possibly TRBD2 (6 bases). The CDR3 loop spans 16 amino acids. Germline V lookup: CDR1 MNHNS, CDR2 SASEGT. V lost 1 base and J 3 bases, leaving 16 bases between the germline ends.

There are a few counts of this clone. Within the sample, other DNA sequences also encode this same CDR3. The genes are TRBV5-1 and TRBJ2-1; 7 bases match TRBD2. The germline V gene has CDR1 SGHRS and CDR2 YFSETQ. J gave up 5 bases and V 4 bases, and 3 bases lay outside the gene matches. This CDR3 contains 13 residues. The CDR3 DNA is TGCGCCAGCAGCAGCCGGGGGGACAATGAGCAGTTCTTC. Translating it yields CASSSRGDNEQFF.

The CDR3 sequence is CASTKKGQAALETQYF. CDR3 coding DNA: TGTGCCAGCACCAAAAAGGGACAGGCGGCTCTAGAGACCCAGTACTTC. The chain joins TRBV27 to TRBJ2-5; 8 bases map to TRBD1. V was clipped by 7 bases and J by 4 bases; unmatched bases: 14. CDR3 length equals 16 residues. Germline V gene lookup returns CDR1 MNHEY and CDR2 SMNVEV (reference sequence).

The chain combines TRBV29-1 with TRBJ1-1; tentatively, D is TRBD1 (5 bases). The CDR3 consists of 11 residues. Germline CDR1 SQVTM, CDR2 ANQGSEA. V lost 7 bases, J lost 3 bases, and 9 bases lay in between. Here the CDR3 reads CSASGYTEAFF. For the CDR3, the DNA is TGCAGCGCCTCAGGGTACACTGAAGCTTTCTTT.

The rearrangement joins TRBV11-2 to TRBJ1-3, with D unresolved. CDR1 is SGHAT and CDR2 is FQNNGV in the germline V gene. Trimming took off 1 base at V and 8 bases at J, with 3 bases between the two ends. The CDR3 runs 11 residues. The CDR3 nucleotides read TGTGCCAGCAGCTTAGTGGACACCATATATTTT. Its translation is CASSLVDTIYF.

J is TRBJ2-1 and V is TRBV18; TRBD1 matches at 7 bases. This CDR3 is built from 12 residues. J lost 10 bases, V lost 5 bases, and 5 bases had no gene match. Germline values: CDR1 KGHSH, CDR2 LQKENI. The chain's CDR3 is CASSATGEEQFF. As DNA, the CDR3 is TGTGCCAGCTCAGCTACAGGGGAAGAGCAGTTCTTC. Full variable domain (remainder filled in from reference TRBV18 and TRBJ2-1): NAGVMQNPRHLVRRRGQEARLRCSPMKGHSHVYWYRQLPEEGLKFMVYLQKENIIDESGMPKERFSAEFPKEGPSILRIQQVVRGDSAAYFCASSATGEEQFFGPGTRLTVL.

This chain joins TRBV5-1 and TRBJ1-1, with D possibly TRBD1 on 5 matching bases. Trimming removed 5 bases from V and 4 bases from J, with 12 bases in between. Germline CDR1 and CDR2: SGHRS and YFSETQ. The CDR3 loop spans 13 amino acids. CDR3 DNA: TGCGCCAGCAGATGGGGTGGGGCCACTGAAGCTTTCTTT. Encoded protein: CASRWGGATEAFF.

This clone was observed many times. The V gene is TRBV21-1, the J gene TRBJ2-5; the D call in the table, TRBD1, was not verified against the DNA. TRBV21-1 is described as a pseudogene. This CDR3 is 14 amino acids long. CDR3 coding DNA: TGTGCCAGCGAAAGCTGGGGCTCGGAGGAGACCCAGTACTTC. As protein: CASESWGSEETQYF.

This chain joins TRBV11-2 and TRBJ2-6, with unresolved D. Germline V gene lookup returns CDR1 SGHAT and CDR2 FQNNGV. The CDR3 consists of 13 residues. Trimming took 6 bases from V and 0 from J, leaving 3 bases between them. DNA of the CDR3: TGTGCCAGCAGGTTCTCTGGGGCCAACGTCCTGACTTTC. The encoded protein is CASRFSGANVLTF.

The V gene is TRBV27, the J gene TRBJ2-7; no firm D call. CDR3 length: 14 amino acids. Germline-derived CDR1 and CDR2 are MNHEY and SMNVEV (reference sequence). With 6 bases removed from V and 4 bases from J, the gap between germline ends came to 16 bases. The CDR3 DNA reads TGTGCCAGCAGAGTAATGGCCTGGGCTTACGAGCAGTACTTC. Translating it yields CASRVMAWAYEQYF.

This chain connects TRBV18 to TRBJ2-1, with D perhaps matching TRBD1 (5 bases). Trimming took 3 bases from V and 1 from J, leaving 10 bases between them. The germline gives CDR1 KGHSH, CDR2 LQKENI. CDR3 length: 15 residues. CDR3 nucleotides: TGTGCCAGCTCACCCAGGGTAAATTCCTACAATGAGCAGTTCTTC. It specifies CASSPRVNSYNEQFF.

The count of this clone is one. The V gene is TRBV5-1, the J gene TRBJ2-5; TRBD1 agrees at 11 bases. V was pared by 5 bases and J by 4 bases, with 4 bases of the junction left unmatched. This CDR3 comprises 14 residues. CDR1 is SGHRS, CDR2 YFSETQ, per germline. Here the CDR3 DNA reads TGCGCCAGCAGTACCGGGACAGGGGGAGAGACCCAGTACTTC. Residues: CASSTGTGGETQYF. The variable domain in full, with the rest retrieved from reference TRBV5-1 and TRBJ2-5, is KAGVTQTPRYLIKTRGQQVTLSCSPISGHRSVSWYQQTPGQGLQFLFEYFSETQRNKGNFPGRFSGRQFSNSRSEMNVSTLELGDSALYLCASSTGTGGETQYFGPGTRLLVL.

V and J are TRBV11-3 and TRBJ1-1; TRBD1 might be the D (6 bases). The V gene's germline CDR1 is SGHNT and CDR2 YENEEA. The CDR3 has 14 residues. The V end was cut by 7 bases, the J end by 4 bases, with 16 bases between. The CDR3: CASTRTVGGTEAFF. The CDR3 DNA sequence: TGTGCCAGCACCCGGACAGTCGGAGGCACTGAAGCTTTCTTT.